This T cell receptor delta chain is from a study of γδ T cells in repeated Plasmodium falciparum infection. Background on the study: Malaria-naive adults were infected with P. falciparum NF54 four times over roughly 640 days. Sampling occurred at baseline, pre-infection for selected infections, and 21 days post-infection.

Study results and limitations: Over time and infection, Vgamma9/Vdelta2+ repertoires remained highly stable and polyclonal. Compared with Australian children, Malian Vdelta2-negative repertoires seemed more clonal, less diverse, less shared.

Worth noting for this clone: Antigen unknown. TCRdb attributes to this sequence the protein of a much larger clone, which differs from the DNA translation at residue 13; a read error is likely, and the protein displayed is translated from the DNA.

Gammadelta T cells were flow-sorted from PBMC into Vgamma9/Vdelta2+ and Vdelta2-negative populations for bulk analysis. The germline V gene encodes CDR1 TSWWSYY and CDR2 QGS. J was trimmed by 5 bases and V by 5 bases; bases with no gene match: 21. There are 20 residues in the CDR3. TCRdb reapplied CATT to the multiplex PCR reads. Counted here are tens of thousands of delta-chain clones, roughly 0.9% occurring once; the ten biggest clones make up roughly 9.9%. The source is a pool of human donors (malaria-infected and uninfected, not separated). The sequencing input was gamma-delta T cells from blood. The rearrangement joins TRDV1 to TRDJ1; TRDD3 agrees at 12 bases. Here the J gene came from matching the DNA to germline, since TCRdb omits it. The CDR3 loop reads CALGISFFLGDTAGLDKLIF. CDR3 coding DNA: TGTGCTCTTGGGATATCCTTCTTCCTGGGGGATACGGCGGGGCTTGATAAACTCATCTTT.